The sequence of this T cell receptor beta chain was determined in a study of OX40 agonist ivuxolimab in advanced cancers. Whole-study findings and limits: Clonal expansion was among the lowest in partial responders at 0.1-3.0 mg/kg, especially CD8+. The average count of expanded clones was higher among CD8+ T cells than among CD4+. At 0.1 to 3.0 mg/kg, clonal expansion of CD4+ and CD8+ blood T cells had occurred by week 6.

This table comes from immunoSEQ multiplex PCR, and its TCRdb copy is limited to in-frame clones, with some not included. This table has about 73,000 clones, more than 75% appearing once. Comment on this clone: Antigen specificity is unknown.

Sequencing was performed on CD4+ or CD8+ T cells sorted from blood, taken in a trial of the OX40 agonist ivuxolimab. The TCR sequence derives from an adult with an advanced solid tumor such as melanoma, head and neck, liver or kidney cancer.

The DNA for the CDR3 is TGTGCCAGCTCACCAAGTCGGTTTGGGGGGAACACCGGGGAGCTGTTTTTT. Protein: CASSPSRFGGNTGELFF. The chain is built from TRBV18 and TRBJ2-2, with D possibly called TRBD1 or TRBD2 (5 bases each). Per germline, CDR1 KGHSH and CDR2 LQKENI. The CDR3 consists of 17 residues. V was cut by 2 bases and J by 1 base, with 14 bases left in between.